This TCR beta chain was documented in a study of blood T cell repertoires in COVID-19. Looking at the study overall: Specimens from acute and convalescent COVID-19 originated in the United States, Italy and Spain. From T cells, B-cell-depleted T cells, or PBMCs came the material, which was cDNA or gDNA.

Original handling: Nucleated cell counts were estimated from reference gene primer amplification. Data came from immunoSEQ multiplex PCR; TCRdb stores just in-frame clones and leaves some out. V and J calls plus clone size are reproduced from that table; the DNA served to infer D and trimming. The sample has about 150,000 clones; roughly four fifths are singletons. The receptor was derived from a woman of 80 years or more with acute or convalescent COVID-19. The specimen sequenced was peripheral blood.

The CDR3 is CASSHSLGVAGGYNEQFF. The CDR3 nucleotides are TGTGCCAGCAGCCATTCCTTGGGGGTAGCGGGGGGTTACAATGAGCAGTTCTTC. This chain connects TRBV3-1 (or the pseudogene TRBV3-2) to TRBJ2-1; 10 bases agree with TRBD2. The CDR3 runs to 18 residues. The V segment lost 3 bases and the J segment 4 bases; nucleotides outside the gene matches: 12. CDR1 and CDR2 from the germline V gene are LGHDT and YNNKEL (reference sequence).